These 23 T cell receptor beta chains were sequenced from one sample in a study of cytomegalovirus exposure and HLA in healthy donors (dated by TCRdb to about 2017). The library was generated by the immunoSEQ multiplex PCR assay. A mixture of 60 forward primers for TCR Vbeta segments and 13 reverse primers for TCR Jbeta segments was used in the multiplex PCR. TCRdb mirrors the immuneACCESS table, restricted to in-frame sequences. Some clones are absent from its copies; in checked studies, under half trace to an unresolved V gene, and the reason for the others is unknown. The sample contains fewer than 200,000 clones, around 85% of them found a single time. Approximately 1.8% of the sample belongs to the ten largest clones. Source material: PBMCs. The receptors were sampled from a human donor in good health.

Concerning this clone itself: Different DNA sequences within this sample yield the same CDR3. The chain couples TRBV7-2 to TRBJ2-7; D gene uncertain. With 6 bases removed from V and 2 bases from J, the gap between germline ends came to 5 bases. The CDR3 runs to 11 residues. Germline assignment: CDR1 SGHTA and CDR2 FQGNSA. CDR3 nucleotide sequence: TGTGCCAGCAGTTCTACCTACGAGCAGTACTTC. Its translation is CASSSTYEQYF.

The J gene is TRBJ2-1, the V gene TRBV6-5, with TRBD2 as a possible D gene (7 bases). Germline V gene lookup returns CDR1 MNHEY and CDR2 SVGAGI. V lost 11 bases, J lost 15 bases, and 20 bases lay in between. CDR3 length equals 11 residues. CDR3 DNA: TGTGCCGCCCGGAGGGGGGGGGTGATGTTCTTC. As protein: CAARRGGVMFF.

V gene TRBV12-5 combines with J gene TRBJ2-5; TRBD2 matches 7 bases. With 0 bases clipped from V and 5 bases from J, the junction kept 6 bases outside the gene matches. Germline CDR1 reads LGHNT; CDR2 reads FRNRAP. The CDR3 totals 15 residues. DNA for the CDR3: TGTGCTAGTGGTTTGGTACCGGGAGGATCGGAGACCCAGTACTTC. Protein: CASGLVPGGSETQYF.

The V call is TRBV10-1, the J call TRBJ2-2; the D gene is possibly TRBD2 (7 bases). CDR1 WNHNN and CDR2 SYGVQD come from the germline V gene (reference sequence). V lost 7 bases and J 0 bases, leaving 12 bases between the germline ends. This CDR3 comprises 15 residues. CDR3 residues: CASTPGGANTGELFF. The CDR3 DNA is TGCGCCAGCACCCCGGGGGGCGCGAACACCGGGGAGCTGTTTTTT.

This sequence joins TRBV7-9 and TRBJ1-1, with 7 bases matching TRBD1. Germline CDR1 is SEHNR and CDR2 is FQNEAQ (reference sequence). There are 14 residues in the CDR3. Trimming took 1 base from V and 6 from J; bases not matched to a gene: 5. CDR3 nucleotides: TGTGCCAGCAGCTTAGACAGGGGCTCCGCTGAAGCTTTCTTT. Its protein product is CASSLDRGSAEAFF.

The chain has TRBV6-9 and TRBJ2-1, with 9 bases matching TRBD2. There are 18 residues in the CDR3. Germline V CDR1 and CDR2: MNHGY, SVAAGI. The V gene end was trimmed by 2 bases and the J gene end by 0 bases; junction bases not matched to a gene: 8. CDR3 region: CASSYERGVTSSYNEQFF. The CDR3 DNA is TGTGCCAGCAGTTATGAGCGGGGGGTTACTAGCTCCTACAATGAGCAGTTCTTC.

The V and J genes are TRBV5-1 and TRBJ2-1, with a tentative D call TRBD2 (6 bases). The CDR3 consists of 18 residues. Per germline, CDR1 SGHRS and CDR2 YFSETQ. The germline V and J ends were trimmed by 4 bases and 1 base, with 21 bases remaining between them. CDR3 DNA sequence: TGCGCCAGCAGCGCGCGCTCCCCGGGGCGGGATTCCTACAATGAGCAGTTCTTC. It yields the protein CASSARSPGRDSYNEQFF.

The genes are TRBV11-3 and TRBJ2-1; the D gene is possibly TRBD1 (6 bases). The CDR3 contains 13 residues. The germline CDR1 and CDR2 sequences are SGHNT and YENEEA. Trimming cost V 1 base and J 8 bases, with 9 bases left between them. The CDR3 region is CASSLVGGDEQFF. CDR3 bases: TGTGCCAGCAGCTTAGTAGGGGGTGATGAGCAGTTCTTC.

This clone was seen a few times. J is TRBJ2-3 and V is TRBV4-3; 7 nucleotides line up with TRBD2. Germline CDR1 reads LGHNA; CDR2 reads YSLEER. Unmatched junction bases numbered 4, after V lost 4 bases and J lost 6 bases. This CDR3 region has 13 residues. The CDR3 DNA reads as TGCGCCAGCAGCCTATCGGGGGGTGATACGCAGTATTTT. Its protein is CASSLSGGDTQYF.

The chain links TRBV27 to TRBJ1-2; D is unclear. The CDR3 spans 16 residues. Trimming removed 2 bases from V and 3 bases from J, with 16 bases in between. Germline lookup yields CDR1 MNHEY and CDR2 SMNVEV (reference sequence). In nucleotides, the CDR3 is TGTGCCAGCAGTTTACCACTCGGGGTCCGGGACTATGGCTACACCTTC. Translating it yields CASSLPLGVRDYGYTF.

J is TRBJ1-1 and V is TRBV6-1, with 8 bases lining up with TRBD1. Germline loops: CDR1 MNHNS, CDR2 SASEGT. The CDR3 totals 14 residues. The trim removed 3 bases at V and 5 bases at J, leaving 5 bases unmatched. CDR3 region: CASSDSRGLTEAFF. DNA for the CDR3: TGTGCCAGCAGTGATTCCAGGGGGCTTACTGAAGCTTTCTTT.

The chain recombines TRBV5-1 with TRBJ2-7; 11 nucleotides align to TRBD2. V lost 4 bases and J lost 2; bases outside the gene matches: 8. CDR3 length equals 16 residues. CDR1 is SGHRS and CDR2 is YFSETQ in the germline V gene. The chain's CDR3 is CASSPGGTSGTYEQYF. Here the CDR3 DNA reads TGCGCCAGCAGCCCTGGAGGGACTAGCGGAACCTACGAGCAGTACTTC.

This clone has a single count. This rearrangement joins TRBV2 to TRBJ1-5, with D perhaps matching TRBD1 (6 bases). CDR1 and CDR2 (germline): SNHLY, FYNNEI. This CDR3 contains 15 residues. V lost 7 bases and J 1 base, leaving 14 bases between the germline ends. CDR3 region: CASTEQGLSNQPQHF. In nucleotides, the CDR3 is TGTGCCAGCACAGAGCAGGGGTTAAGCAATCAGCCCCAGCATTTT.

V is TRBV5-4 and J is TRBJ2-3; weak D call: TRBD2 (6 bases). V was clipped by 2 bases and J by 4 bases, with 14 bases between them. Germline V gene lookup returns CDR1 SGHNT and CDR2 YYREEE (reference sequence). This CDR3 comprises 15 residues. DNA for the CDR3: TGTGCCAGCAGCTTCCGAAGGGGAGGATCAGATACGCAGTATTTT. It codes for CASSFRRGGSDTQYF.

The V gene is TRBV7-2, the J gene TRBJ2-1; TRBD2 aligns across 12 bases. Trimming cost V 8 bases and J 4 bases; bases outside gene matches: 12. The germline gives CDR1 SGHTA, CDR2 FQGNSA. The CDR3 is 17 residues long. The CDR3 nucleotides read TGTGCCAGCCCCCTAGGGGCTAGCGGGGGGGATTACAATGAGCAGTTCTTC. This encodes CASPLGASGGDYNEQFF.

The rearrangement uses TRBV19 and TRBJ1-5, with a weak D call TRBD1 (5 bases). Germline V CDR1 and CDR2: LNHDA, SQIVND (reference sequence). Trimming took off 0 bases at V and 9 bases at J, with 15 bases between the two ends. This CDR3 is built from 15 residues. The CDR3 DNA is TGTGCCAGTAGTATAGAAAGGAATGTGGGGCGGCCCCAGCATTTT. It specifies CASSIERNVGRPQHF. The full variable domain, completed using reference TRBV19 and TRBJ1-5, is DGGITQSPKYLFRKEGQNVTLSCEQNLNHDAMYWYRQDPGQGLRLIYYSQIVNDFQKGDIAEGYSVSREKKESFPLTVTSAQKNPTAFYLCASSIERNVGRPQHFGDGTRLSIL.

V is TRBV4-3 and J is TRBJ1-3; D is ambiguous. V dropped 0 bases and J dropped 0 bases, with 12 bases sitting between them. Looked up from germline, CDR1 is LGHNA and CDR2 is YSLEER. The CDR3 is 17 residues long. The DNA of the CDR3 is TGCGCCAGCAGCCAAGAGTGGGCCACCTCCTCTGGAAACACCATATATTTT. Residues: CASSQEWATSSGNTIYF.

This chain links TRBV19 with TRBJ2-1; TRBD2 agrees at 7 bases. This CDR3 is built from 14 residues. The V and J ends lost 0 bases and 5 bases, in that order; junction bases with no gene match: 1. Germline-derived CDR1 and CDR2 are LNHDA and SQIVND (reference sequence). The CDR3 nucleotides are TGTGCCAGTAGTATAGAACTAGCGCACAATGAGCAGTTCTTC. It encodes CASSIELAHNEQFF. The whole variable domain, remainder taken from reference TRBV19 and TRBJ2-1, is DGGITQSPKYLFRKEGQNVTLSCEQNLNHDAMYWYRQDPGQGLRLIYYSQIVNDFQKGDIAEGYSVSREKKESFPLTVTSAQKNPTAFYLCASSIELAHNEQFFGPGTRLTVL.

V gene TRBV29-1 combines with J gene TRBJ1-1, with D perhaps TRBD1 (6 bases). This CDR3 is 13 amino acids long. V lost 7 bases and J 2 bases, leaving 14 bases between the germline ends. CDR1 and CDR2 (germline): SQVTM, ANQGSEA. This CDR3 is CSAQTGGNTEAFF. In nucleotides, the CDR3 is TGCAGCGCTCAGACAGGAGGCAACACTGAAGCTTTCTTT.

The chain uses TRBV28 and TRBJ1-2; 9 nucleotides match TRBD1. The V and J ends lost 2 bases and 8 bases, in that order; junction bases with no gene match: 6. Germline CDR1 MDHEN, CDR2 SYDVKM. This CDR3 has 14 amino acids. This chain's CDR3 is CASSLVQGAGGYTF. DNA of the CDR3: TGTGCCAGCAGTTTAGTACAGGGGGCAGGAGGCTACACCTTC.

The chain uses TRBV4-3 and TRBJ2-3; TRBD2 aligns across 8 bases. The CDR3 contains 17 residues. V gave up 0 bases and J gave up 2 bases; unmatched junction bases: 7. Per the germline V gene, CDR1 is LGHNA and CDR2 is YSLEER. CDR3 sequence reads: CASSQDGGGTYTDTQYF. The CDR3 DNA sequence: TGCGCCAGCAGCCAAGACGGCGGGGGGACCTACACAGATACGCAGTATTTT.

This clone was detected only a few times. The chain is built from TRBV6-5 and TRBJ2-3, with a tentative D call TRBD2 (6 bases). The V end lost 6 bases, the J end lost 10 bases, and 17 bases lay between the germline ends. The germline CDR1 and CDR2 sequences are MNHEY and SVGAGI. The CDR3 has 13 amino acids. Here the CDR3 DNA reads TGTGCCAGCAGGGGGGGAAGGACGGTCGCGCAGTATTTT. Translation gives CASRGGRTVAQYF.

The count of this clone is one. This chain uses TRBV19 with TRBJ1-1; 9 bases agree with TRBD1. V gave up 7 bases and J gave up 1 base; unmatched junction bases: 13. The CDR3 consists of 17 residues. CDR1 is LNHDA, CDR2 SQIVND, per germline (reference sequence). In DNA, the CDR3 is TGTGCCAGTACCGCACAGGGGGCAGGAAGGTGGAACACTGAAGCTTTCTTT. Translation: CASTAQGAGRWNTEAFF. Using reference TRBV19 and TRBJ1-1 for the parts outside the CDR3, the full variable domain is DGGITQSPKYLFRKEGQNVTLSCEQNLNHDAMYWYRQDPGQGLRLIYYSQIVNDFQKGDIAEGYSVSREKKESFPLTVTSAQKNPTAFYLCASTAQGAGRWNTEAFFGQGTRLTVV.